The text below deals with one TCR beta chain. Its cognate antigen has yet to be identified. Within one base of it there is no much larger clone, and no base qualities were kept. The source of the sample is a study of CD8 T cells in acute hepatitis C reinfection (dated by TCRdb to the early 2020s). Concerning the study at large: The study profiled the TCRbeta repertoire of CD8+ T cells specific for the HCV NS3-1073 epitope during acute infection and after viral clearance. Paired acute and follow-up samples were contributed by four of the spontaneous resolvers. Overall results and qualifications from the work: Because bulk sequencing covered only the TCRbeta chain, the alphabeta pairing of public clonotypes could not be determined. Follow-up repertoires were not available for chronically infected subjects, because NS3-1073 specific cells were too rare to be sorted. NS3-1073 specific repertoires were highly diverse, with no significant diversity differences between acute resolver, follow-up resolver and acute chronic samples. Few CDR3 sequences were shared with other epitopes, and differences in sequencing approaches may have limited exact matching. All groups preferentially used the TRBV04 and TRBV06 gene families, and overrepresentation in the naive pool did not explain this preferential usage. Regardless of outcome, about 12 public clonotypes were found, and one public clonotype used V04-02/J02-02.

Genomic DNA was extracted from the FACS-sorted cells, and the TCRbeta chains were sequenced by the commercial immunoSEQ service. Regarding the original processing steps: The repertoire data were analyzed using ImmunoSEQ Analyzer software v3.0 and R v3.5.1. Sequences containing stop codons or out-of-frame rearrangements were removed, so only productive rearrangements were analyzed. The sequencing provider supplied the Simpson diversity, Shannon entropy, CDR3 length and nucleotide addition metrics. Based on frequency, clonotypes were placed into dominant, sub-dominant, low or lowest abundance groups, and clonotypes under 0.1% were left out of most analyses. Any CDR3 amino acid clonotype present in at least two subjects at a cumulative frequency of at least 0.5% was labeled public. TCRdb carries this immuneACCESS record with in-frame sequences only. Its versions omit some clonotypes, under half of them owing to an unresolved V gene in the studies checked, with the rest unexplained. V, J and clone size are those of that table, while D and trimming were read from the DNA. A total of 35,000 to 40,000 clones appear in this sample, around nine tenths of them only once. The ten largest account for roughly 0.46% of the sample.

This specimen's time point label, per the study, means: naive CD8 control sorted from an acute-time-point sample. Enrolled in the Montreal Hepatitis C Cohort (HEPCO) in Canada, the donors were people who inject drugs, and these donors were followed every 3 months. Acute primary HCV infection was defined as a positive HCV RNA or antibody test after a negative test within the previous 24 weeks. CD3, CD8 and CD45RO antibodies were used for surface staining, and dead cells were excluded with an aqua fixable dye. The cohort additionally had five or six subjects who developed chronic infection, which was defined as HCV RNA positivity at 24 weeks. Once thawed from cryostorage, peripheral blood mononuclear cells underwent negative selection via the MACS CD8+ T cell Isolation Kit to obtain CD8+ T cells. Cells were sorted on a BD FACSAria II cell sorter. There are 14 amino acids in the CDR3, from cysteine to phenylalanine inclusive. Only CDR3 DNA is held: 42 bases, read in frame from base 1. From the germline V gene, CDR1 is LGHNA and CDR2 is YSLEER. V sheds 5 bases and J sheds 2 bases, leaving 9 bases between their ends.

What was sequenced was naive CD8+ T cells from PBMCs. According to the study, the label for this sample's cell subset or site signals: sorted total naive CD45RO-negative CD8+ T cells. The TCR sequence derives from a man aged 25 to 40 with chronic hepatitis C. The sequence links TRBV4-3 to TRBJ1-4, with no reliable assignment of the D segment. The CDR3 is CASSVVPTNEKLFF. The nucleotide sequence is given as TGCGCCAGCAGCGTGGTTCCTACTAATGAAAAACTGTTTTTT.